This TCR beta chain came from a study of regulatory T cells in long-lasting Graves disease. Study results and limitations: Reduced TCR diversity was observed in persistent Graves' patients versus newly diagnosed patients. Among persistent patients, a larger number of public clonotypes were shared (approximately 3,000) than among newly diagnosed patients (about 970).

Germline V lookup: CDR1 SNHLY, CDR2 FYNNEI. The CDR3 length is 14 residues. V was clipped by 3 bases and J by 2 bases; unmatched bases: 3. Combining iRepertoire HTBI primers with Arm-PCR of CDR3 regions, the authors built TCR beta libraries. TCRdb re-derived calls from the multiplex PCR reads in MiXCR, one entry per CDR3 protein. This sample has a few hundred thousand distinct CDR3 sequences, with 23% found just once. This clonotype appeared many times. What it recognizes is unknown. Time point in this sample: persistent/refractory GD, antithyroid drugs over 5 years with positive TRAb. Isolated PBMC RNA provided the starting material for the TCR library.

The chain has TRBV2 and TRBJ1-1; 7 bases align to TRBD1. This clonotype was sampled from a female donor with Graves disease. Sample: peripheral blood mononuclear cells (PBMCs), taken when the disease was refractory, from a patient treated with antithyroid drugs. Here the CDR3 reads CASSEGQINTEAFF. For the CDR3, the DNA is TGTGCCAGCAGTGAGGGACAGATTAACACTGAAGCTTTCTTT.